Given below is one TCR beta chain in context. Preparing the TCRbeta library involved the use of unique molecular identifiers. TCRdb independently ran MiXCR on the PCR reads; one entry per CDR3 protein. The sample carries approximately 520,000 distinct CDR3 sequences, approximately 32% recorded once. These data are taken from a study of T-cell reconstitution after alpha-beta-depleted transplantation in children. V shed 0 bases and J shed 3 bases, with 11 bases lying between them. Looked up from germline, CDR1 is MNHEY and CDR2 is SVGAGI. The CDR3 sequence is 15 residues long. This specimen was PBMCs from the stem cell graft donor, taken from the stem cell graft. The rearrangement links TRBV6-5 to TRBJ1-2; maybe TRBD1 (6 bases). The source of this sequence is a human donor who donated a stem cell graft to a child with aplastic anemia. The CDR3 here is CASSYSITGYYGYTF. In nucleotides, the CDR3 is TGTGCCAGCAGTTACTCGATTACAGGGTACTATGGCTACACCTTC.